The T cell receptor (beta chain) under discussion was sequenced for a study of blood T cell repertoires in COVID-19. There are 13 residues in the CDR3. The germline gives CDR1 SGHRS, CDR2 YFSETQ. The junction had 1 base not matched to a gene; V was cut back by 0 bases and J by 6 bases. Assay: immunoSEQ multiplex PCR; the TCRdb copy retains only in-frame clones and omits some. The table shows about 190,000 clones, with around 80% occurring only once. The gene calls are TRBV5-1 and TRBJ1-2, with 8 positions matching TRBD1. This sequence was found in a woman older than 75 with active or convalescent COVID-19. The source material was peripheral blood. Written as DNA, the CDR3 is TGCGCCAGCAGCTTGGGACAGGGGAATGGCTACACCTTC. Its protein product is CASSLGQGNGYTF.